Below, 8 T cell receptor beta chains from the same sample are listed, as sequenced in a study of OX40 agonist ivuxolimab in advanced cancers. Data came from immunoSEQ multiplex PCR; TCRdb stores just in-frame clones and leaves some out. The data show fewer than 55,000 clones, about 89% seen once. The sequencing used CD4+ or CD8+ T cells sorted from blood, collected in a trial of the OX40 agonist ivuxolimab. These receptors were collected from an adult with an advanced solid tumor such as melanoma, head and neck, liver or kidney cancer.

The chain has TRBV29-1 and TRBJ1-1; TRBD1 matches at 8 bases. V dropped 6 bases and J dropped 4; count of bases not matched to a gene: 10. The length of the CDR3 is 14 residues. In germline, CDR1 is SQVTM, CDR2 ANQGSEA. The DNA of the CDR3 is TGCAGCGTACAATACAGGGGGGCGGGCACTGAAGCTTTCTTT. It yields the protein CSVQYRGAGTEAFF.

This clone was recorded once. V is TRBV2 and J is TRBJ1-4; possible D gene TRBD1, 5 bases. The CDR3 extends over 18 amino acids. The germline V and J ends were trimmed by 3 bases and 0 bases, with 17 bases remaining between them. In germline, CDR1 is SNHLY, CDR2 FYNNEI. The CDR3 DNA reads as TGTGCCAGCAGTGATGGGGGACCAGGACGCGCAACTAATGAAAAACTGTTTTTT. Amino acid sequence: CASSDGGPGRATNEKLFF. The entire variable domain, with the rest obtained from reference TRBV2 and TRBJ1-4, is as follows: EPEVTQTPSHQVTQMGQEVILRCVPISNHLYFYWYRQILGQKVEFLVSFYNNEISEKSEIFDDQFSVERPDGSNFTLKIRSTKLEDSAMYFCASSDGGPGRATNEKLFFGSGTQLSVL.

V is TRBV7-9 and J is TRBJ1-3; a weak D match, TRBD1 (5 bases). CDR3 length equals 16 residues. With 5 bases removed from V and 1 base from J, the gap between germline ends came to 15 bases. Germline V CDR1 and CDR2: SEHNR, FQNEAQ (reference sequence). CDR3 region: CASSGGPQGSGNTIYF. Written as DNA, the CDR3 is TGTGCCAGCAGCGGGGGACCCCAGGGTTCTGGAAACACCATATATTTT.

This clone is a singleton in its sample. The chain recombines TRBV7-9 with TRBJ2-4, with TRBD1 as a possible D gene (6 bases). V gave up 2 bases and J gave up 8 bases, with 13 bases separating them. The CDR3 runs to 14 residues. Germline assignment: CDR1 SEHNR and CDR2 FQNEAQ (reference sequence). The CDR3, as DNA: TGTGCCAGCAGCTTACAGGGGCGATGGGACATTCAGTACTTC. This encodes CASSLQGRWDIQYF.

The V gene is TRBV5-1, the J gene TRBJ2-7, with 10 bases aligning to TRBD1. The trim removed 5 bases at V and 5 bases at J, leaving 10 bases unmatched. The germline V gene encodes CDR1 SGHRS and CDR2 YFSETQ. The CDR3 runs 15 residues. The CDR3 loop reads CASSSGTGALHEQYF. The CDR3 bases are TGCGCCAGCAGTTCAGGGACAGGGGCTCTTCACGAGCAGTACTTC.

This chain uses TRBV7-8 with TRBJ1-3, with D unresolved. V lost 5 bases to trimming and J lost 1 base, with 6 bases between them. The CDR3 extends over 13 amino acids. Looked up from germline, CDR1 is SGHVS and CDR2 is FQNEAQ. CDR3 region: CASSPFSGNTIYF. In DNA, the CDR3 is TGTGCCAGCAGCCCCTTTTCTGGAAACACCATATATTTT.

This chain joins TRBV6-6 and TRBJ1-2; no reliable D call. Trimming shortened V by 8 bases and J by 4 bases, and 8 bases separated the two germline ends. CDR1 MNHNY and CDR2 SVGAGI come from the germline V gene (reference sequence). This CDR3 comprises 11 residues. CDR3 sequence: CASGVGYGYTF. Here the CDR3 DNA reads TGTGCCAGCGGCGTGGGCTATGGCTACACCTTC.

This chain uses TRBV5-5 with TRBJ1-6; perhaps TRBD1 as D (5 bases). V was clipped by 0 bases and J by 7 bases, with 5 bases between them. Looked up from germline, CDR1 is SGHKS and CDR2 is YYEKEE (reference sequence). The CDR3 covers 13 residues. CDR3: CASSLEGNSPLHF. As DNA, the CDR3 is TGTGCCAGCAGCTTGGAGGGGAATTCACCCCTCCACTTT.